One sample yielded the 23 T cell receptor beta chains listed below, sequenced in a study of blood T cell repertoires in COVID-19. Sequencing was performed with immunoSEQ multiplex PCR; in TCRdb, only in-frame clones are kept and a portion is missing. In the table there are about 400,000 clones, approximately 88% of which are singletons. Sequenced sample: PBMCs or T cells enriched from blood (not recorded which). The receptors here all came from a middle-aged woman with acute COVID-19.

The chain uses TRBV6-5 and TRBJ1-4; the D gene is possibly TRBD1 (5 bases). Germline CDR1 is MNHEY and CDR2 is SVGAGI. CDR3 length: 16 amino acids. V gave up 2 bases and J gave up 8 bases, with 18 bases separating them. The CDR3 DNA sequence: TGTGCCAGCAGTTACAGCCGGGGGACGATGCACGAAAAACTGTTTTTT. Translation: CASSYSRGTMHEKLFF.

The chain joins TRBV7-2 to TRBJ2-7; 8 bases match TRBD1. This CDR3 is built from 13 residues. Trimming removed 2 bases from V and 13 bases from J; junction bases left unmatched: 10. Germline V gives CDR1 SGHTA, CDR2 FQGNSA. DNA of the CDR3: TGTGCCAGCAGCTTACTGTCAGGGGGCGTACGATACTTC. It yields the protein CASSLLSGGVRYF.

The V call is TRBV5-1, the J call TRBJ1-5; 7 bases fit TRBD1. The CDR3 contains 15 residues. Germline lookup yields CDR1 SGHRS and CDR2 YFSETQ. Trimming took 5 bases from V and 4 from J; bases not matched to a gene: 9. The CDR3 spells CASSYSGGQNQPQHF. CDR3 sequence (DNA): TGCGCCAGCAGTTACTCAGGGGGACAAAATCAGCCCCAGCATTTT.

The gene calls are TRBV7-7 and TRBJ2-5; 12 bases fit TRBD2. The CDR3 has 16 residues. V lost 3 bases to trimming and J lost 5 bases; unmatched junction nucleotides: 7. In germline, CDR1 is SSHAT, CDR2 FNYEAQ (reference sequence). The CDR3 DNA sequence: TGTGCCAGCAGCTTGCTAGCGGGGGGGATAGGGGAGACCCAGTACTTC. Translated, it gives CASSLLAGGIGETQYF.

CDR3 coding DNA: TGTGCCAGCAGCTCCCTAGCTACGCAGTATTTT. It codes for CASSSLATQYF. V and J are TRBV5-4 and TRBJ2-3; a weak D match, TRBD2 (5 bases). CDR1 and CDR2 (germline): SGHNT, YYREEE (reference sequence). V was cut by 3 bases and J by 8 bases, with 7 bases left in between. CDR3 length equals 11 residues.

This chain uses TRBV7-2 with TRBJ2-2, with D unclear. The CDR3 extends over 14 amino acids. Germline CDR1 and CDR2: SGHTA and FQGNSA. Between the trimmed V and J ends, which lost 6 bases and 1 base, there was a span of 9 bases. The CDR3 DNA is TGTGCCAGCAGTCCCAGTTTGAACACCGGGGAGCTGTTTTTT. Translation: CASSPSLNTGELFF.

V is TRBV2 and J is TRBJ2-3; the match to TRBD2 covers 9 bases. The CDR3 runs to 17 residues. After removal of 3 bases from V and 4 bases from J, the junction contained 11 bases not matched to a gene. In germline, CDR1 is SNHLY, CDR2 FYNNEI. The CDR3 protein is CASSEGVGGGAPDTQYF. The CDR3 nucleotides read TGTGCCAGCAGTGAGGGGGTCGGCGGGGGGGCCCCAGATACGCAGTATTTT.

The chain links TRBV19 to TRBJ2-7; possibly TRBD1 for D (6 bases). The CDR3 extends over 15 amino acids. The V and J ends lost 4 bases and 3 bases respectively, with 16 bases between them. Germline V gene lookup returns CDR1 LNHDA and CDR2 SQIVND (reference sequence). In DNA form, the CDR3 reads TGTGCCAGTAGTACCCCGGGACAAAAACTCTACGAGCAGTACTTC. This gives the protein CASSTPGQKLYEQYF.

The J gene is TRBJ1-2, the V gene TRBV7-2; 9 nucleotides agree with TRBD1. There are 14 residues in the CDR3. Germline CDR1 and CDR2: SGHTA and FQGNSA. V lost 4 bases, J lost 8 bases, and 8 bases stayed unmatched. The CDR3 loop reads CASSSGQGYRGYTF. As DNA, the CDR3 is TGTGCCAGCAGCTCCGGACAGGGGTACCGCGGCTACACCTTC. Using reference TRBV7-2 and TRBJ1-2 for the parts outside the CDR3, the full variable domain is GAGVSQSPSNKVTEKGKDVELRCDPISGHTALYWYRQSLGQGLEFLIYFQGNSAPDKSGLPSDRFSAERTGGSVSTLTIQRTQQEDSAVYLCASSSGQGYRGYTFGSGTRLTVV.

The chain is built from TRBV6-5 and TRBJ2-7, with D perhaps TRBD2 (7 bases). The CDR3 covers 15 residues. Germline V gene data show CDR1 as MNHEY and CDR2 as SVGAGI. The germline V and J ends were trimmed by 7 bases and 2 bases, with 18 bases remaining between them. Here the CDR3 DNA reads TGTGCCAGCAACCGACTGGGAGGGGGTACCTACGAGCAGTACTTC. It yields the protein CASNRLGGGTYEQYF.

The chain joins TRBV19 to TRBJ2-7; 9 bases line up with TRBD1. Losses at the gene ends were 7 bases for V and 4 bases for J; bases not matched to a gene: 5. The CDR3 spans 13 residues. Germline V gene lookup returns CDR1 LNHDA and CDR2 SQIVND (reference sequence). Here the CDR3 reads CASNTGGDYEQYF. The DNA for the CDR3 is TGTGCCAGTAACACAGGGGGCGATTACGAGCAGTACTTC.

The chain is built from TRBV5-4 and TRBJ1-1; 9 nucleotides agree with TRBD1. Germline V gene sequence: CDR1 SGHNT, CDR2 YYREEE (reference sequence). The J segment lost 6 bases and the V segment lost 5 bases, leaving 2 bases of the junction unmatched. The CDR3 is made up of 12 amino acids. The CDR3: CASRTGGSEAFF. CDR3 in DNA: TGTGCCAGCAGGACAGGGGGGTCTGAAGCTTTCTTT.

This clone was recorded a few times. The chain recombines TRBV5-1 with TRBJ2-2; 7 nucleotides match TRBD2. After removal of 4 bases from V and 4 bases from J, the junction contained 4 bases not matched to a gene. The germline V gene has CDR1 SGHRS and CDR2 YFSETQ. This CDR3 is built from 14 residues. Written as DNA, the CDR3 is TGCGCCAGCAGCCGGGGGGTTAGCACCGGGGAGCTGTTTTTT. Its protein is CASSRGVSTGELFF.

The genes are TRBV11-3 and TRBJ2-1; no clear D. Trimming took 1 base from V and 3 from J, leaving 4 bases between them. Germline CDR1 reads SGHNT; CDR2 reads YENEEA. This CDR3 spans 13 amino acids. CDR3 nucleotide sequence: TGTGCCAGCAGCTTAGGACTCTACAATGAGCAGTTCTTC. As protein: CASSLGLYNEQFF.

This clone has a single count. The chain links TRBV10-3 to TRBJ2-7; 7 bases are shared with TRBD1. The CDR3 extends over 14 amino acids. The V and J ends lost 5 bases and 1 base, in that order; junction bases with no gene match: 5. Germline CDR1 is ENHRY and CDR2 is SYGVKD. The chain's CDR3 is CAISNPGQSYEQYF. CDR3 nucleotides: TGTGCCATCAGTAATCCGGGACAGTCCTACGAGCAGTACTTC.

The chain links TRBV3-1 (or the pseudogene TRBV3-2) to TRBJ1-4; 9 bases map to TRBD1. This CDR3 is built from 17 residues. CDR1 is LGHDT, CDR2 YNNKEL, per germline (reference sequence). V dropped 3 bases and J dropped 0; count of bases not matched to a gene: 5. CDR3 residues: CASSHSDRGATNEKLFF. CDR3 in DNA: TGTGCCAGCAGCCACTCGGACAGGGGTGCAACTAATGAAAAACTGTTTTTT.

CDR3 sequence: CASSLEGGARLDTQYF. CDR3 in DNA: TGTGCCAGCAGCTTAGAGGGGGGGGCACGGTTAGATACGCAGTATTTT. The chain carries TRBV7-9 and TRBJ2-3; TRBD2 is a possible D gene (7 bases). V lost 1 base and J 5 bases, leaving 16 bases between the germline ends. This CDR3 is built from 16 residues. The germline gives CDR1 SEHNR, CDR2 FQNEAQ (reference sequence).

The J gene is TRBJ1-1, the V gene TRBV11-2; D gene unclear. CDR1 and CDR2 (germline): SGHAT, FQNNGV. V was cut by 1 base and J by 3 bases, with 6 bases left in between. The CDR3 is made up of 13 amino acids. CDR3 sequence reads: CASSLVRYTEAFF. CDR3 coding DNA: TGTGCCAGCAGCTTAGTCCGTTACACTGAAGCTTTCTTT. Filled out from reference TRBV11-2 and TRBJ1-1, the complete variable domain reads EAGVAQSPRYKIIEKRQSVAFWCNPISGHATLYWYQQILGQGPKLLIQFQNNGVVDDSQLPKDRFSAERLKGVDSTLKIQPAKLEDSAVYLCASSLVRYTEAFFGQGTRLTVV.

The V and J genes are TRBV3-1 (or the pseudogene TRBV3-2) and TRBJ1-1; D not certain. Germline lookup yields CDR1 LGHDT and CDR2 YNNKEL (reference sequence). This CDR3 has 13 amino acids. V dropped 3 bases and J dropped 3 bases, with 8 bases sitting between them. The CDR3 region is CASSQIKHTEAFF. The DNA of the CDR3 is TGTGCCAGCAGCCAGATTAAGCACACTGAAGCTTTCTTT.

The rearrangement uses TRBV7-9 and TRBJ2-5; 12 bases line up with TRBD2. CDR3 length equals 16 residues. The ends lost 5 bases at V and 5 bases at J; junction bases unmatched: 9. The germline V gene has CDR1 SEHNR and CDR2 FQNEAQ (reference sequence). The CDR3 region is CASSPWTSGEGETQYF. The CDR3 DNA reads TGTGCCAGCAGCCCCTGGACTAGCGGGGAGGGGGAGACCCAGTACTTC.

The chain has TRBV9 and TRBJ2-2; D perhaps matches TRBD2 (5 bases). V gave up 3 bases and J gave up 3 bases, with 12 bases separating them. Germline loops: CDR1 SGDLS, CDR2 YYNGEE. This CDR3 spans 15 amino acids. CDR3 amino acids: CASSARTDHTGELFF. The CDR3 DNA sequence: TGTGCCAGCAGCGCTAGGACTGACCACACCGGGGAGCTGTTTTTT.

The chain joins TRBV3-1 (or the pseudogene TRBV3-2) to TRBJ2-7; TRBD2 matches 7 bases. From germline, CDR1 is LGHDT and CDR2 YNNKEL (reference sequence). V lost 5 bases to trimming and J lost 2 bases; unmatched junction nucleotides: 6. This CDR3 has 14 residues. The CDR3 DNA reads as TGTGCCAGCAGCGGGACTACAATCCCCTACGAGCAGTACTTC. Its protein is CASSGTTIPYEQYF.

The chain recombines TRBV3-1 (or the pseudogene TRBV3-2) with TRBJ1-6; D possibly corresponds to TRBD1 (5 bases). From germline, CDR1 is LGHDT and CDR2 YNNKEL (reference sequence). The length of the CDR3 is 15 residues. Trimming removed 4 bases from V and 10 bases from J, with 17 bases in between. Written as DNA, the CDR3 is TGTGCCAGCAGCCGCCGGCCGGGCGCAGGGTCACCCCTCCACTTT. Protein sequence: CASSRRPGAGSPLHF.